The 13 T cell receptor beta chains listed next were all sequenced from one sample in a study of blood T cell repertoires in COVID-19. Sequencing was performed with immunoSEQ multiplex PCR; in TCRdb, only in-frame clones are kept and a portion is missing. The data contain roughly 120,000 clones, around nine tenths of them seen just once; the ten biggest clones take up about 4.5%. The sample comprised peripheral blood. The origin of the receptors is a man aged 35 to 55 with acute or convalescent COVID-19.

This clone occurred once. This chain links TRBV19 with TRBJ2-2; 7 bases match TRBD2. Germline V gene data show CDR1 as LNHDA and CDR2 as SQIVND (reference sequence). V lost 4 bases and J lost 0; bases outside the gene matches: 5. There are 16 residues in the CDR3. The CDR3 loop reads CASSSPAGPNTGELFF. The DNA for the CDR3 is TGTGCCAGTAGTAGCCCAGCGGGGCCGAACACCGGGGAGCTGTTTTTT.

The chain is built from TRBV10-3 and TRBJ2-1; TRBD1 matches 8 bases. CDR1 is ENHRY, CDR2 SYGVKD, per germline. J gave up 8 bases and V 7 bases, and 13 bases lay outside the gene matches. CDR3 length equals 15 residues. DNA of the CDR3: TGTGCCATCAACGATGCCGGGACAGGTCAGGATGAGCAGTTCTTC. Its translation: CAINDAGTGQDEQFF.

The chain uses TRBV11-2 and TRBJ1-5; D unclear. Trimming stripped 5 bases from V and 6 bases from J, with 11 bases between. Germline loops: CDR1 SGHAT, CDR2 FQNNGV. The CDR3 contains 13 residues. Written as DNA, the CDR3 is TGTGCCAGCAGCCAAAACAGAGTTCAGCCCCAGCATTTT. Translating it yields CASSQNRVQPQHF.

The chain recombines TRBV4-3 with TRBJ2-7; possibly TRBD1 for D (6 bases). This CDR3 region has 15 residues. From germline, CDR1 is LGHNA and CDR2 YSLEER. V was trimmed by 4 bases and J by 5 bases, leaving 18 bases between them. The CDR3 coding sequence is TGCGCCAGCAGCCGAGTAGTACAGGGAGCCCACGAGCAGTACTTC. Translating it yields CASSRVVQGAHEQYF.

The genes are TRBV5-4 and TRBJ2-7; TRBD1 might be the D (6 bases). CDR1 SGHNT and CDR2 YYREEE come from the germline V gene (reference sequence). CDR3 size: 13 residues. With 5 bases removed from V and 3 bases from J, the gap between germline ends came to 12 bases. CDR3 amino acids: CASSYGQYYEQYF. As DNA, the CDR3 is TGTGCCAGCAGTTATGGACAGTACTACGAGCAGTACTTC.

The chain couples TRBV7-3 to TRBJ2-2; D perhaps matches TRBD1 (5 bases). Trimming cost V 6 bases and J 2 bases, with 13 bases left between them. The CDR3 loop spans 15 amino acids. The germline gives CDR1 SGHTA, CDR2 FQGTGA. The CDR3 DNA reads as TGTGCCAGCAGTAGACCGACAGATAACACCGGGGAGCTGTTTTTT. Its translation: CASSRPTDNTGELFF.

The chain carries TRBV5-4 and TRBJ1-5; D unclear. Trimming took 5 bases from V and 11 from J, leaving 17 bases between them. The length of the CDR3 is 13 residues. Germline loops: CDR1 SGHNT, CDR2 YYREEE (reference sequence). CDR3 sequence reads: CASSRFEGGSQHF. The CDR3 DNA follows: TGTGCCAGCAGTAGGTTCGAGGGAGGGTCCCAGCATTTT. Based on the CDR3 plus reference TRBV5-4 and TRBJ1-5, the full variable domain is ETGVTQSPTHLIKTRGQQVTLRCSSQSGHNTVSWYQQALGQGPQFIFQYYREEENGRGNFPPRFSGLQFPNYSSELNVNALELDDSALYLCASSRFEGGSQHFGDGTRLSIL.

The chain employs TRBV3-1 (or the pseudogene TRBV3-2) and TRBJ1-6, with D unclear. The germline V and J ends were trimmed by 0 bases and 8 bases, with 8 bases remaining between them. The CDR3 totals 14 residues. CDR1 and CDR2 from the germline V gene are LGHDT and YNNKEL (reference sequence). The CDR3 nucleotides are TGTGCCAGCAGCCAAGAAGCATCCTATTCACCCCTCCACTTT. It specifies CASSQEASYSPLHF.

This clone was counted only a few times. This chain joins TRBV6-5 and TRBJ2-1; D is possibly TRBD1 (5 bases). V shed 2 bases and J shed 9 bases, with 17 bases lying between them. The CDR3 covers 15 residues. CDR1 is MNHEY and CDR2 is SVGAGI in the germline V gene. The CDR3 region has the DNA TGTGCCAGCAGTTACCGAGGACACGTTTCGGGTGAGCAGTTCTTC. Translating it yields CASSYRGHVSGEQFF.

The chain uses TRBV29-1 and TRBJ1-1; D gene unclear. The CDR3 covers 12 residues. Trimming shortened V by 4 bases and J by 1 base, and 7 bases separated the two germline ends. Germline V gene lookup returns CDR1 SQVTM and CDR2 ANQGSEA. Here the CDR3 reads CSVAPGNTEAFF. The CDR3 DNA reads TGCAGCGTTGCTCCCGGGAACACTGAAGCTTTCTTT. Full variable domain (remainder filled in from reference TRBV29-1 and TRBJ1-1): SAVISQKPSRDICQRGTSLTIQCQVDSQVTMMFWYRQQPGQSLTLIATANQGSEATYESGFVIDKFPISRPNLTFSTLTVSNMSPEDSSIYLCSVAPGNTEAFFGQGTRLTVV.

This sequence joins TRBV5-4 and TRBJ1-1, with 7 bases that match TRBD1. The CDR3 length is 14 residues. V shed 4 bases and J 3 bases; nucleotides not matched to a gene: 6. Germline loops: CDR1 SGHNT, CDR2 YYREEE (reference sequence). The DNA of the CDR3 is TGTGCCAGCAGCCCCGGGACAGCCTACACTGAAGCTTTCTTT. It translates to CASSPGTAYTEAFF.

This chain connects TRBV9 to TRBJ2-7; D is unclear. CDR3 length: 15 residues. The germline V gene encodes CDR1 SGDLS and CDR2 YYNGEE. V was trimmed by 4 bases and J by 6 bases, leaving 20 bases between them. DNA for the CDR3: TGTGCCAGCAGCCTAAGTATGATGGAACAGTCCGAGCAGTACTTC. It encodes CASSLSMMEQSEQYF. Drawing the rest from reference TRBV9 and TRBJ2-7, the complete variable domain is DSGVTQTPKHLITATGQRVTLRCSPRSGDLSVYWYQQSLDQGLQFLIQYYNGEERAKGNILERFSAQQFPDLHSELNLSSLELGDSALYFCASSLSMMEQSEQYFGPGTRLTVT.

The chain employs TRBV30 and TRBJ1-1; a weak D match, TRBD1 (6 bases). The length of the CDR3 is 16 residues. CDR1 is GTSNPN, CDR2 SVGIG, per germline (reference sequence). V lost 0 bases and J 0 bases, leaving 14 bases between the germline ends. The CDR3 is CAWSVQGHVMNTEAFF. DNA for the CDR3: TGTGCCTGGAGTGTACAGGGTCACGTAATGAACACTGAAGCTTTCTTT.